The rows below give T cell receptor beta chains drawn from one sample of a study of blood T cell repertoires in COVID-19. The method was immunoSEQ multiplex PCR; TCRdb's version includes in-frame clones alone and lacks a portion of them. The table records approximately 33,000 clones, roughly nine tenths of them present only once. The material sequenced was peripheral blood. The receptors shown here come from a man between 65 and 85 years old with acute or convalescent COVID-19. Both conserved end residues are part of each CDR3. A D gene is named only where the DNA matches it firmly. Rows may omit the clone size; those that give it use once, few, many or a size class.

d_call: TRBD1; clone_size: .; v_call: TRBV6-5; j_call: TRBJ1-5; cdr3_nt: TGTGCCAGCAGTTCCACAGGGGACGGGGGTCAGCCCCAGCATTTT; cdr3_aa: CASSSTGDGGQPQHF
d_call: TRBD1; clone_size: .; v_call: TRBV6-6; j_call: TRBJ2-6; cdr3_nt: TGTGCCACCTACAGGGGGTCAGGGGCCAACGTCCTGACTTTC; cdr3_aa: CATYRGSGANVLTF
d_call: TRBD2; clone_size: .; v_call: TRBV27; j_call: TRBJ2-1; cdr3_nt: TGTGCCAGCAGTTTATCTGGCGGGAGGGCCGCCGGGAATGAGCAGTTCTTC; cdr3_aa: CASSLSGGRAAGNEQFF
d_call: .; clone_size: .; v_call: TRBV29-1; j_call: TRBJ1-1; cdr3_nt: TGCAGCGTTGAAGATGTGCAGGGAGGGGTTACTGAAGCTTTCTTT; cdr3_aa: CSVEDVQGGVTEAFF
d_call: TRBD1; clone_size: .; v_call: TRBV7-2; j_call: TRBJ2-4; cdr3_nt: TGTGCCAGCAGCTTATCAGGGGGCCAGGACATTCAGTACTTC; cdr3_aa: CASSLSGGQDIQYF
d_call: .; clone_size: few; v_call: TRBV7-2; j_call: TRBJ1-1; cdr3_nt: TGTGCCAGCAGCTTAGACAGGAACACTGAAGCTTTCTTT; cdr3_aa: CASSLDRNTEAFF
d_call: .; clone_size: .; v_call: TRBV19; j_call: TRBJ1-4; cdr3_nt: TGTGCCAGTAGTTCCAGGGGTGAAAAACTGTTTTTT; cdr3_aa: CASSSRGEKLFF
d_call: .; clone_size: .; v_call: TRBV3-1/TRBV3-2; j_call: TRBJ2-4; cdr3_nt: TGTGCCAGCAGCTGGCTTGATCCCATTTGCAGAAAAAACATTCAGTACTTC; cdr3_aa: CASSWLDPICRKNIQYF
d_call: .; clone_size: .; v_call: TRBV19; j_call: TRBJ1-6; cdr3_nt: TGTGCCAGTAGTATGCCTGGAGCTGATTCACCCCTCCACTTT; cdr3_aa: CASSMPGADSPLHF
d_call: .; clone_size: .; v_call: TRBV7-2; j_call: TRBJ2-7; cdr3_nt: TGTGCCAGCAGCTTCAACTACGAGCAGTACTTC; cdr3_aa: CASSFNYEQYF
d_call: .; clone_size: few; v_call: TRBV30; j_call: TRBJ1-6; cdr3_nt: TGTGCCTGGAGTGCCCCGGGTGGAGACGTTTCTTCACCCCTCCACTTT; cdr3_aa: CAWSAPGGDVSSPLHF
d_call: TRBD1; clone_size: .; v_call: TRBV7-2; j_call: TRBJ1-2; cdr3_nt: TGTGCCAGCAGTCAGGGGGCAGGGTATGGCTACACCTTC; cdr3_aa: CASSQGAGYGYTF
d_call: .; clone_size: .; v_call: TRBV3-1/TRBV3-2; j_call: TRBJ1-5; cdr3_nt: TGTGCCAGCAGCCACAGGAATCAGCCCCAGCATTTT; cdr3_aa: CASSHRNQPQHF
d_call: .; clone_size: once; v_call: TRBV6-5; j_call: TRBJ1-1; cdr3_nt: TGTGCCAGCAGCAACAGGTTAATGAACACTGAAGCTTTCTTT; cdr3_aa: CASSNRLMNTEAFF
d_call: .; clone_size: .; v_call: TRBV18; j_call: TRBJ2-5; cdr3_nt: TGTGCCAGCTCACCGTACCAGGGAATACGAGAGACCCAGTACTTC; cdr3_aa: CASSPYQGIRETQYF
d_call: TRBD2; clone_size: .; v_call: TRBV7-2; j_call: TRBJ2-1; cdr3_nt: TGTGCCAGCAGCCCAGGCCCTAGCGGGAGGCGGCGGGAGCAGTTCTTC; cdr3_aa: CASSPGPSGRRREQFF
d_call: .; clone_size: .; v_call: TRBV18; j_call: TRBJ2-7; cdr3_nt: TGTGCCAGCTCACCGGTGGGGCCTTCTATCTACGAGCAGTACTTC; cdr3_aa: CASSPVGPSIYEQYF
d_call: .; clone_size: .; v_call: TRBV5-1; j_call: TRBJ2-5; cdr3_nt: TGCGCCAGCAGCTGGAGCCCGGGGCAAGAGACCCAGTACTTC; cdr3_aa: CASSWSPGQETQYF
d_call: .; clone_size: .; v_call: TRBV9; j_call: TRBJ1-1; cdr3_nt: TGTGCCAGCAGCCCCGGTTCCTTGGGAGACACTGAAGCTTTCTTT; cdr3_aa: CASSPGSLGDTEAFF
d_call: TRBD2; clone_size: .; v_call: TRBV2; j_call: TRBJ2-1; cdr3_nt: TGTGCCAGCAGCAAGGGAGCGGGAGGGGGTTATAATGAGCAGTTCTTC; cdr3_aa: CASSKGAGGGYNEQFF
d_call: .; clone_size: .; v_call: TRBV28; j_call: TRBJ1-5; cdr3_nt: TGTGCCAGCAGTTTCTTGAATCAGCCCCAGCATTTT; cdr3_aa: CASSFLNQPQHF
d_call: .; clone_size: .; v_call: TRBV21-1; j_call: TRBJ1-2; cdr3_nt: TGTGCCAGCAGCAAAGAAGTCGGGACAGGGTATGGCTACACCTTC; cdr3_aa: CASSKEVGTGYGYTF
d_call: .; clone_size: .; v_call: TRBV2; j_call: TRBJ1-1; cdr3_nt: TGTGCCAGCAGTGACCTAACTGAAGCTTTCTTT; cdr3_aa: CASSDLTEAFF
d_call: TRBD1; clone_size: .; v_call: TRBV11-2; j_call: TRBJ1-4; cdr3_nt: TGTGCCAGCAGTAAAGACAGGGATGAAAAACTGTTTTTT; cdr3_aa: CASSKDRDEKLFF